The subject of this entry is one TCR beta chain. The data belong to a study of OX40 agonist ivuxolimab in advanced cancers. The CDR3 is 17 residues long. Germline V gives CDR1 SGHRS, CDR2 YFSETQ. The V end lost 0 bases, the J end lost 0 bases, and 13 bases lay between the germline ends. TCRdb's table, derived via immunoSEQ multiplex PCR, lists solely in-frame clones and lacks some. The sample has about 58,000 clones; about 82% are singletons. The specimen comprised CD4+ or CD8+ T cells sorted from blood, sampled in a trial of the OX40 agonist ivuxolimab. The origin of this receptor is an adult with an advanced solid tumor such as melanoma, head and neck, liver or kidney cancer. The chain uses TRBV5-1 and TRBJ1-3, with a possible D match to TRBD1 (5 bases). CDR3 in amino acids: CASSLERGGASGNTIYF. DNA for the CDR3: TGCGCCAGCAGCTTGGAACGGGGCGGCGCCTCTGGAAACACCATATATTTT. Full variable domain (remainder filled in from reference TRBV5-1 and TRBJ1-3): KAGVTQTPRYLIKTRGQQVTLSCSPISGHRSVSWYQQTPGQGLQFLFEYFSETQRNKGNFPGRFSGRQFSNSRSEMNVSTLELGDSALYLCASSLERGGASGNTIYFGEGSWLTVV.